Each of the 20 T cell receptor beta chains below was sequenced from the same sample in a study of cytomegalovirus exposure and HLA in healthy donors. Primers for the PCR totalled 60 Vbeta and 13 Jbeta. Clones were read by immunoSEQ multiplex PCR, and TCRdb kept only the in-frame ones, dropping some. In the table there are 90,000 to 100,000 clones, 80% to 85% of which are singletons. What was sequenced was PBMCs. All receptors come from a man between 40 and 49 years old in good health and CMV-seronegative.

The gene calls are TRBV28 and TRBJ2-7; no clear D gene. CDR3 length: 10 amino acids. The V end was cut by 4 bases, the J end by 7 bases, with 5 bases between. Germline V gene sequence: CDR1 MDHEN, CDR2 SYDVKM. The CDR3 is CASSSREQYF. The CDR3 coding sequence is TGTGCCAGCAGTTCGAGGGAGCAGTACTTC. Together with reference TRBV28 and TRBJ2-7, the CDR3 gives the full variable domain: DVKVTQSSRYLVKRTGEKVFLECVQDMDHENMFWYRQDPGLGLRLIYFSYDVKMKEKGDIPEGYSVSREKKERFSLILESASTNQTSMYLCASSSREQYFGPGTRLTVT.

In the case of this clone: This specimen includes other DNA sequences encoding the same CDR3. V gene TRBV28 combines with J gene TRBJ2-7; D possibly corresponds to TRBD1 (5 bases). V gave up 5 bases and J gave up 6 bases, with 8 bases separating them. Germline CDR1 reads MDHEN; CDR2 reads SYDVKM. This CDR3 comprises 11 residues. Written as DNA, the CDR3 is TGTGCCAGCAGTCGAAGGGGCGAGCAGTACTTC. Translating it yields CASSRRGEQYF.

The chain combines TRBV7-9 with TRBJ2-5; 9 bases are a match to TRBD2. V shed 4 bases, J shed 2 bases, and the junction held 8 bases outside the gene matches. Germline V gene sequence: CDR1 SEHNR, CDR2 FQNEAQ (reference sequence). The CDR3 loop spans 16 amino acids. CDR3 bases: TGTGCCAGCAGCTCCTATAGCGGGGGAGCTCAAGAGACCCAGTACTTC. Its protein product is CASSSYSGGAQETQYF.

The CDR3 DNA reads as TGCGCCAGCAGCTTGGGAGTCTTTCAAGAGACCCAGTACTTC. Translating gives CASSLGVFQETQYF. The chain has TRBV5-1 and TRBJ2-5; D unclear. This CDR3 contains 14 residues. The germline V gene encodes CDR1 SGHRS and CDR2 YFSETQ. The V end lost 0 bases, the J end lost 2 bases, and 8 bases lay between the germline ends. Full variable domain (remainder filled in from reference TRBV5-1 and TRBJ2-5): KAGVTQTPRYLIKTRGQQVTLSCSPISGHRSVSWYQQTPGQGLQFLFEYFSETQRNKGNFPGRFSGRQFSNSRSEMNVSTLELGDSALYLCASSLGVFQETQYFGPGTRLLVL.

This sequence joins TRBV11-2 and TRBJ2-2; 15 bases are shared with TRBD2. The CDR3 is 15 amino acids. The J segment lost 8 bases and the V segment lost 5 bases, leaving 3 bases of the junction unmatched. The germline V gene has CDR1 SGHAT and CDR2 FQNNGV. DNA of the CDR3: TGTGCCAGCAGCGGACTAGCGGGGGGGCCTGGGGAGCTGTTTTTT. Residues: CASSGLAGGPGELFF.

The chain recombines TRBV11-2 with TRBJ2-7; 8 bases match TRBD1. This CDR3 region has 14 residues. Germline lookup yields CDR1 SGHAT and CDR2 FQNNGV. The V gene end was trimmed by 8 bases and the J gene end by 0 bases; junction bases not matched to a gene: 6. The CDR3 spells CASHRDRLSYEQYF. For the CDR3, the DNA is TGTGCCAGCCACCGGGACAGGCTCTCCTACGAGCAGTACTTC. Full variable domain (remainder filled in from reference TRBV11-2 and TRBJ2-7): EAGVAQSPRYKIIEKRQSVAFWCNPISGHATLYWYQQILGQGPKLLIQFQNNGVVDDSQLPKDRFSAERLKGVDSTLKIQPAKLEDSAVYLCASHRDRLSYEQYFGPGTRLTVT.

This chain connects TRBV10-2 to TRBJ2-1; the match to TRBD1 covers 8 bases. The germline V gene encodes CDR1 WSHSY and CDR2 SAAADI. V gave up 6 bases and J gave up 9 bases; unmatched junction bases: 1. The CDR3 is 11 residues long. In nucleotides, the CDR3 is TGCGCCAGCAGACAGGGGGGTGAGCAGTTCTTC. It is translated as CASRQGGEQFF.

The chain uses TRBV6-6 and TRBJ2-5; 8 bases are a match to TRBD1. CDR3 size: 14 residues. Germline V CDR1 and CDR2: MNHNY, SVGAGI (reference sequence). V gave up 6 bases and J gave up 3 bases; unmatched junction bases: 6. CDR3 bases: TGTGCCAGCAGCCCAGGGGGCGAGGAAGAGACCCAGTACTTC. Residues: CASSPGGEEETQYF.

This clone came up a few times. This chain links TRBV4-1 with TRBJ2-2; D is ambiguous. V lost 0 bases, J lost 0 bases, and 5 bases lay in between. Germline V CDR1 and CDR2: MGHRA, YSYEKL. The CDR3 spans 15 residues. For the CDR3, the DNA is TGCGCCAGCAGCCAAGACAGCGCGAACACCGGGGAGCTGTTTTTT. Translated, it gives CASSQDSANTGELFF.

This chain uses TRBV28 with TRBJ1-5; D gene ambiguous. The CDR3 is 14 residues long. V was cut by 6 bases and J by 3 bases, with 12 bases left in between. Germline V gives CDR1 MDHEN, CDR2 SYDVKM. The CDR3 sequence: CASRRRVNNQPQHF. The CDR3 bases are TGTGCCAGCAGACGCCGGGTCAACAATCAGCCCCAGCATTTT.

The genes are TRBV7-9 and TRBJ1-4; D is undetermined. CDR3 size: 15 residues. CDR1 is SEHNR and CDR2 is FQNEAQ in the germline V gene (reference sequence). V dropped 1 base and J dropped 7 bases, with 13 bases sitting between them. Here the CDR3 DNA reads TGTGCCAGCAGCTTAGACGGTTCCCACGGTGAAAAACTGTTTTTT. Protein product: CASSLDGSHGEKLFF. The whole variable domain, remainder taken from reference TRBV7-9 and TRBJ1-4, is DTGVSQNPRHKITKRGQNVTFRCDPISEHNRLYWYRQTLGQGPEFLTYFQNEAQLEKSRLLSDRFSAERPKGSFSTLEIQRTEQGDSAMYLCASSLDGSHGEKLFFGSGTQLSVL.

V is TRBV11-2 and J is TRBJ2-5, with D maybe TRBD1 (5 bases). Germline lookup yields CDR1 SGHAT and CDR2 FQNNGV. The CDR3 is 13 residues long. The V and J ends lost 1 base and 11 bases respectively, with 14 bases between them. The CDR3 bases are TGTGCCAGCAGCTTAGGACAGCGTGGTGAGCAGTACTTC. Translation gives CASSLGQRGEQYF.

This chain uses TRBV28 with TRBJ2-5; TRBD2 matches 8 bases. Germline assignment: CDR1 MDHEN and CDR2 SYDVKM. This CDR3 has 15 residues. V lost 4 bases, J lost 2 bases, and 6 bases stayed unmatched. The CDR3 is CASSSKRGRQETQYF. The CDR3 DNA is TGTGCCAGCAGTTCCAAGCGGGGGAGGCAAGAGACCCAGTACTTC.

The chain has TRBV15 and TRBJ2-1; maybe TRBD2 (5 bases). Germline V CDR1 and CDR2: LNHNV, YYDKDF (reference sequence). The length of the CDR3 is 15 residues. Trimming pared 3 bases from V and 6 bases from J, leaving 15 bases between. CDR3 in DNA: TGTGCCACCAGCAGCCTCGGGGTCCAAAGCAATGAGCAGTTCTTC. It yields the protein CATSSLGVQSNEQFF.

The chain has TRBV2 and TRBJ2-3; TRBD1 matches at 7 bases. This CDR3 is 15 amino acids long. The germline V gene encodes CDR1 SNHLY and CDR2 FYNNEI. The V segment lost 7 bases and the J segment 1 base; nucleotides outside the gene matches: 8. CDR3 DNA: TGTGCCAGCACAGAATCAGGGGGAGGCACAGATACGCAGTATTTT. Amino acid sequence: CASTESGGGTDTQYF.

The rearrangement joins TRBV7-8 to TRBJ2-5; D is ambiguous. This CDR3 has 14 residues. V lost 1 base to trimming and J lost 1 base, with 7 bases between them. CDR1 and CDR2 (germline): SGHVS, FQNEAQ. CDR3 bases: TGTGCCAGCAGCTTAGGCAGGCGCCAAGAGACCCAGTACTTC. As protein: CASSLGRRQETQYF.

V usage is TRBV2 and J usage is TRBJ2-7, with 7 bases that match TRBD1. With V trimmed by 6 bases and J by 1 base, 3 bases remained unmatched. The CDR3 consists of 13 residues. CDR1 is SNHLY, CDR2 FYNNEI, per germline. CDR3 nucleotides: TGTGCCAGCAGACAGGGGCCATCCTACGAGCAGTACTTC. Protein sequence: CASRQGPSYEQYF.

The V call is TRBV30, the J call TRBJ2-3, with TRBD2 identical over 14 bases. The CDR3 has 18 residues. Unmatched junction bases numbered 6, after V lost 1 base and J lost 0 bases. Germline V lookup: CDR1 GTSNPN, CDR2 SVGIG (reference sequence). The CDR3 DNA follows: TGTGCCTGGAGTGCGGGACTAGCGGGGGTAGCTAGCACAGATACGCAGTATTTT. Encoded protein: CAWSAGLAGVASTDTQYF. Variable domain in full (rest from reference TRBV30 and TRBJ2-3): SQTIHQWPATLVQPVGSPLSLECTVEGTSNPNLYWYRQAAGRGLQLLFYSVGIGQISSEVPQNLSASRPQDRQFILSSKKLLLSDSGFYLCAWSAGLAGVASTDTQYFGPGTRLTVL.

This clone has only one observation. The chain recombines TRBV5-1 with TRBJ2-3; 10 bases are shared with TRBD1. The CDR3 length is 15 residues. The germline CDR1 and CDR2 sequences are SGHRS and YFSETQ. Trimming cost V 3 bases and J 2 bases; bases outside gene matches: 3. Here the CDR3 DNA reads TGCGCCAGCAGCTCCGACAGGGGGCCCACAGATACGCAGTATTTT. Amino acids: CASSSDRGPTDTQYF.

The chain employs TRBV7-9 and TRBJ1-5, with 8 bases that match TRBD1. Germline V CDR1 and CDR2: SEHNR, FQNEAQ (reference sequence). CDR3 length equals 13 residues. V gave up 5 bases and J gave up 5 bases; unmatched junction bases: 2. Here the CDR3 DNA reads TGTGCCAGCAGCGCGGACAGGGATCAGCCCCAGCATTTT. It codes for CASSADRDQPQHF.